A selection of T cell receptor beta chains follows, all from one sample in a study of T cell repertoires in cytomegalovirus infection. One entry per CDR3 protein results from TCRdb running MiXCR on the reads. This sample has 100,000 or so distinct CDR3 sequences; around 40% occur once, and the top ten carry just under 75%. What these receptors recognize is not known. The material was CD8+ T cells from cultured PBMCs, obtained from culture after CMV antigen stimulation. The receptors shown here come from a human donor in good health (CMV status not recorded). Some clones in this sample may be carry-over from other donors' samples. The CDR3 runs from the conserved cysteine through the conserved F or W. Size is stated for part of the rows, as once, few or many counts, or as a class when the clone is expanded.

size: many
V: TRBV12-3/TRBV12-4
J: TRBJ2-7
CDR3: CASSLGQYEQYF

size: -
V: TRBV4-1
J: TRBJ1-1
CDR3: CASSQVRGAGEEAFF

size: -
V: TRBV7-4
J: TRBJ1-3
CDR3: CASSPTMTPGAIYF

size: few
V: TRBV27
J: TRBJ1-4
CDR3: CASSGTGTANEKLFF

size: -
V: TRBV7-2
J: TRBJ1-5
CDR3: CASSPKPGTGGSQPQHF

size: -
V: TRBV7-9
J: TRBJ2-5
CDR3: CASSAGTGIETQYF

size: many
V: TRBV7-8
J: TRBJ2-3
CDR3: CASSPSGGGTFTDTQYF

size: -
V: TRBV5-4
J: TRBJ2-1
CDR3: CASSSKGRKSYNEQFF

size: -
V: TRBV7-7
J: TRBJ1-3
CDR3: CASSLAEDSGNTIYF

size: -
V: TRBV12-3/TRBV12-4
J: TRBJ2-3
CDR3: CASSPWGDSPTDTQYF

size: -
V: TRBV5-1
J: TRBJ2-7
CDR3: CASSFVPGQGYEQYF

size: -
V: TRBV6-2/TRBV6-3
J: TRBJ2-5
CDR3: CASSLSSGGPQETQYF

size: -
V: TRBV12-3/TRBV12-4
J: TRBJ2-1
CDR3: CASTEYFPPGPGEQFF

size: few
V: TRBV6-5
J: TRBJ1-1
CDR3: CASSYIAGTEAFF

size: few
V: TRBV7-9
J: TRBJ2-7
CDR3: CASSFPGGTYEQYF

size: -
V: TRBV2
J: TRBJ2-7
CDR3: CASSEGQWDEQYF

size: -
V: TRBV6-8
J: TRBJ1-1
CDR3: CASRQTGRVRLEAFF

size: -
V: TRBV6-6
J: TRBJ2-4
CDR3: CASSPGLAGAVAKNIQYF

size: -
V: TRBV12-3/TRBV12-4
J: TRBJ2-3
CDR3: CASSDDGGAAGDTQYF

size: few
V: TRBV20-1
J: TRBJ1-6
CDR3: CSARVGTSLEYNSPLHF

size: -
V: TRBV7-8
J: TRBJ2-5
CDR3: CASSTGTIQETQYF

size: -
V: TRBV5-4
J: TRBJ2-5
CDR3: CASSSPVSQETQYF

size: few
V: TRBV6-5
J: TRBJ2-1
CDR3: CASSYGNNEQFF

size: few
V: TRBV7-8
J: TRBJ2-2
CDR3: CASSLADRAGELFF

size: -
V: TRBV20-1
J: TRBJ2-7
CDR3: CSASSSISYEQYF

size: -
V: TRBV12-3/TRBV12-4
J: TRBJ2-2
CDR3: CASSLRAGYTGELFF

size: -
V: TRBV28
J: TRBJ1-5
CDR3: CASSHPDQPQHF

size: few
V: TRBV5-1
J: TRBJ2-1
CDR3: CASSPGTETYNEQFF

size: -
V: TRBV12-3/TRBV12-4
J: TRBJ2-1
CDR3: CASDGAVQSYNEQFF

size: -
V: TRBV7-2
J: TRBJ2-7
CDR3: CASSPGFPYEQYF

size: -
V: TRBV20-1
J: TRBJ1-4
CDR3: CSASPGRVNEKLFF

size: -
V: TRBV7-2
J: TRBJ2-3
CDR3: CASSFLAGSTDTQYF

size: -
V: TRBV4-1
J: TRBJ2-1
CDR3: CASTPETRQNEQFF

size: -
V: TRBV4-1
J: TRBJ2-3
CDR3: CASSRGPWGADTQYF

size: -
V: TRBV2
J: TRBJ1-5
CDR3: CASSLLENSNQPQHF

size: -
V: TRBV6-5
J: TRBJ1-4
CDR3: CASSYQGIGNEKLFF

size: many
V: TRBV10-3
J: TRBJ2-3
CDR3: CAISESGTSGGRTDTQYF

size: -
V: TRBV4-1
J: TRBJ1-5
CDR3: CASSHSGGNSNQPQHF

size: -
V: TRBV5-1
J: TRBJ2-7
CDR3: CASSLNPGQSYEQYF

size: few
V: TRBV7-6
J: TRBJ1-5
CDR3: CASSLVQGPHPQHF

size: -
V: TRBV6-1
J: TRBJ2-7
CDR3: CASSRMLGTGPPYEQYF

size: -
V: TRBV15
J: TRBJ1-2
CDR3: CATSRADRGQGGYTF

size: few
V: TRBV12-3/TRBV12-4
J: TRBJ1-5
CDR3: CASSSRGGGQGIAQHF

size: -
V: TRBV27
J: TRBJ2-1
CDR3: CASSLWAGSSYNEQFF

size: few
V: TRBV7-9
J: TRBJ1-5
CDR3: CASSLTDQPQHF

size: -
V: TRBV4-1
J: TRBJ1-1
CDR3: CASSQATGYGTEAFF

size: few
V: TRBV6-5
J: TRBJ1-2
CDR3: CASSPGWENYGYTF